The sequence of this TCR beta chain was determined in a study of tumor and adjacent non-tumor tissue in lung cancer. Study-wide results and caveats: Tumor repertoires had a smaller top 100 clone share than normal lung. Significantly higher TCR diversity was found in tumor than normal lung.

TCRbeta libraries were built with three rounds of nested PCR, modified from ARM-PCR. One entry per CDR3 protein results from TCRdb running MiXCR on the multiplex PCR reads. This table holds 100,000 to 120,000 distinct CDR3 sequences, about 80% found once. This sample's RNA came from whole unsorted tissue. Donors were chemotherapy-naive, newly diagnosed lung cancer surgical patients in China, August–November 2014. This clonotype was counted a single time. Antigen unknown. The CDR3 covers 13 residues. V gave up 8 bases and J gave up 1 base, with 9 bases separating them. CDR1 and CDR2 from the germline V gene are SEHNR and FQNEAQ (reference sequence).

The receptor's source is an older man with non-small cell lung cancer. This chain uses TRBV7-9 with TRBJ2-1; D remains unclear. The sample consisted of lung tumor tissue. The CDR3 DNA reads TGTGCCAGCCAGCGAGATTCCTACAATGAGCAGTTCTTC. Its protein is CASQRDSYNEQFF.